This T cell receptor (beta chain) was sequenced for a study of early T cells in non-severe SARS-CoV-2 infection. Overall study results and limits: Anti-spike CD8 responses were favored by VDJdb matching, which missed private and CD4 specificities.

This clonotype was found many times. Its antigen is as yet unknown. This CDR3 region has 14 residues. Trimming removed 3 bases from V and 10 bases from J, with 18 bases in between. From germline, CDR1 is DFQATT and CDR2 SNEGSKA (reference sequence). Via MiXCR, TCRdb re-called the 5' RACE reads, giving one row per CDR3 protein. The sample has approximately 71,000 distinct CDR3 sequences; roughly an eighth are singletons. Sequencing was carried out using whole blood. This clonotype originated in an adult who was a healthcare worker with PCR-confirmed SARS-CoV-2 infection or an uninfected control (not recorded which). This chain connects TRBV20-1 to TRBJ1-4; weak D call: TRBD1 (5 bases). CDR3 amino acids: CSASVGRTRGKLFF. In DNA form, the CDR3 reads TGCAGTGCTAGCGTGGGACGTACCAGAGGAAAACTGTTTTTT.